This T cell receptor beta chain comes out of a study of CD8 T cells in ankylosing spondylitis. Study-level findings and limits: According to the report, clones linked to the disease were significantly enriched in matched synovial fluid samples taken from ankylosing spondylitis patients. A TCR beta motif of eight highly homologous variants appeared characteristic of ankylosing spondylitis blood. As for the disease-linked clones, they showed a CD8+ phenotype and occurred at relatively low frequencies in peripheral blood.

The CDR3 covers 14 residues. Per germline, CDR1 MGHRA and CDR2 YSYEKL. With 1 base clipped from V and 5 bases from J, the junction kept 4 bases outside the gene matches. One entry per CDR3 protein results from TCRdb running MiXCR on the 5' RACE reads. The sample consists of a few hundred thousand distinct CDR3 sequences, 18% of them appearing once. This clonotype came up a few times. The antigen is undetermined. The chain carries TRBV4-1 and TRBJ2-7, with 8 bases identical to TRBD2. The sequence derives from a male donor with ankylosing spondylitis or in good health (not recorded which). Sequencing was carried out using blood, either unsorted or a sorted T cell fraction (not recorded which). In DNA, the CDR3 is TGCGCCAGCAGCCAAGGAGCGGGAGCCCACGAGCAGTACTTC. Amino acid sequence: CASSQGAGAHEQYF.